These 21 T cell receptor beta chains were sequenced from one sample in a study of shared clonotypes between healthy human individuals. Sequencing was performed with immunoSEQ multiplex PCR; in TCRdb, only in-frame clones are kept and a portion is missing. The sample carries 2 million to 2.5 million clones, approximately 95% recorded once. The sample comprised naive CD4+ T cells sorted from blood. Noted subset: CD45RA+ positively selected. The source of these receptors is a man between 18 and 29 years old in good health.

The V call is TRBV28, the J call TRBJ2-7; D unclear. The germline V and J ends were trimmed by 4 bases and 13 bases, with 14 bases remaining between them. The CDR3 totals 11 residues. Germline V gene lookup returns CDR1 MDHEN and CDR2 SYDVKM. The CDR3 sequence: CASSYNSAPYF. For the CDR3, the DNA is TGTGCCAGCAGTTACAACAGCGCGCCTTACTTC.

V gene TRBV11-1 combines with J gene TRBJ2-1; D possibly corresponds to TRBD2 (6 bases). The CDR3 runs 16 residues. Germline assignment: CDR1 SGHAT and CDR2 FQDESV (reference sequence). Trimming left V 3 bases short and J 2 bases short, with 14 bases between. The CDR3 coding sequence is TGTGCCAGCAGCTTTGGGGGGAACCTCCCCTACAATGAGCAGTTCTTC. Translation gives CASSFGGNLPYNEQFF.

This chain connects TRBV7-2 to TRBJ1-2; perhaps TRBD1 as D (5 bases). This CDR3 region has 15 residues. Trimming took off 6 bases at V and 2 bases at J, with 16 bases between the two ends. Germline CDR1 and CDR2: SGHTA and FQGNSA. The CDR3 nucleotides are TGTGCCAGCAGACCCGATCCGGGGGGGAACTATGGCTACACCTTC. Encoded protein: CASRPDPGGNYGYTF.

The genes are TRBV5-1 and TRBJ2-7; TRBD1 agrees at 9 bases. There are 14 residues in the CDR3. V trimming: 6 bases; J trimming: 1 base; junction bases outside the gene matches: 5. The germline gives CDR1 SGHRS, CDR2 YFSETQ. The CDR3 reads CASTRQGGSYEQYF. In DNA, the CDR3 is TGCGCCAGCACCCGACAGGGGGGGTCCTACGAGCAGTACTTC.

V and J are TRBV7-9 and TRBJ1-4; TRBD1 matches 9 bases. V lost 4 bases and J lost 7; bases outside the gene matches: 16. The CDR3 is made up of 18 amino acids. Looked up from germline, CDR1 is SEHNR and CDR2 is FQNEAQ (reference sequence). The CDR3 is CASSSPPGQGYLGEKLFF. For the CDR3, the DNA is TGTGCCAGCAGCTCACCCCCGGGACAGGGTTACCTGGGTGAAAAACTGTTTTTT.

This clone occurred once. V gene TRBV14 combines with J gene TRBJ2-5; D may be TRBD1 (5 bases). Germline CDR1 reads SGHDN; CDR2 reads FVKESK. This CDR3 contains 16 residues. Deletions cut 0 bases from V and 5 bases from J, with 16 bases between. The CDR3 region is CASSQEQAVVGETQYF. CDR3 DNA sequence: TGTGCCAGCAGCCAAGAACAGGCGGTGGTTGGGGAGACCCAGTACTTC. Together with reference TRBV14 and TRBJ2-5, the CDR3 gives the full variable domain: EAGVTQFPSHSVIEKGQTVTLRCDPISGHDNLYWYRRVMGKEIKFLLHFVKESKQDESGMPNNRFLAERTGGTYSTLKVQPAELEDSGVYFCASSQEQAVVGETQYFGPGTRLLVL.

With regard to this clone: The sample has other DNA sequences that encode this CDR3 too. The gene calls are TRBV7-9 and TRBJ2-3, with D unresolved. Trimming shortened V by 5 bases and J by 3 bases, and 6 bases separated the two germline ends. Germline CDR1 SEHNR, CDR2 FQNEAQ (reference sequence). There are 12 residues in the CDR3. CDR3 nucleotides: TGTGCCAGCAGCCCATCTACAGATACGCAGTATTTT. Translating it yields CASSPSTDTQYF.

This chain uses TRBV6-5 with TRBJ1-6; TRBD1 might be the D (6 bases). The germline gives CDR1 MNHEY, CDR2 SVGAGI. This CDR3 has 14 residues. V gave up 6 bases and J gave up 6 bases, with 12 bases separating them. CDR3 sequence (DNA): TGTGCCAGCAGACCACAGGGAGGTAATTCACCCCTCCACTTT. Translating gives CASRPQGGNSPLHF.

The chain carries TRBV28 and TRBJ1-2; D not resolved. Germline loops: CDR1 MDHEN, CDR2 SYDVKM. This CDR3 has 13 residues. V was cut by 3 bases and J by 7 bases, with 12 bases left in between. CDR3: CASSFTGRGGYTF. The CDR3 DNA is TGTGCCAGCAGTTTTACTGGTAGAGGTGGCTACACCTTC.

The chain links TRBV5-1 to TRBJ2-7; TRBD1 matches at 9 bases. Trimming took 3 bases from V and 0 from J; bases not matched to a gene: 4. CDR1 is SGHRS, CDR2 YFSETQ, per germline. This CDR3 comprises 15 residues. CDR3 DNA sequence: TGCGCCAGCAGCTGGGGACAGGGACGCTCCTACGAGCAGTACTTC. Translation: CASSWGQGRSYEQYF.

The chain joins TRBV14 to TRBJ2-5; 11 bases fit TRBD2. CDR1 SGHDN and CDR2 FVKESK come from the germline V gene. The J segment lost 2 bases and the V segment lost 1 base, leaving 0 bases of the junction unmatched. CDR3 length equals 15 residues. CDR3 nucleotide sequence: TGTGCCAGCAGCCAAGGACTAGCGGGACAAGAGACCCAGTACTTC. Protein product: CASSQGLAGQETQYF.

The chain uses TRBV5-1 and TRBJ2-7; 10 nucleotides agree with TRBD1. Trimming at V came to 5 bases and at J to 5 bases, leaving 7 bases not matched to a gene. CDR1 and CDR2 (germline): SGHRS, YFSETQ. The CDR3 is made up of 14 amino acids. In DNA, the CDR3 is TGCGCCAGCAGACCGGGACAGGGGATGGACGAGCAGTACTTC. It encodes CASRPGQGMDEQYF.

This chain joins TRBV2 and TRBJ2-7; TRBD2 aligns across 10 bases. V was clipped by 10 bases and J by 5 bases; unmatched bases: 14. This CDR3 is 15 amino acids long. Germline V gives CDR1 SNHLY, CDR2 FYNNEI. The CDR3 loop is CATRRSSGSSNEQYF. In nucleotides, the CDR3 is TGTGCCACCCGAAGGTCTAGCGGGAGTAGCAACGAGCAGTACTTC.

The rearrangement links TRBV6-1 to TRBJ2-5, with 7 bases identical to TRBD1. Germline CDR1 is MNHNS and CDR2 is SASEGT. This CDR3 contains 15 residues. The V gene end was trimmed by 3 bases and the J gene end by 1 base; junction bases not matched to a gene: 5. This CDR3 reads CASSERGRVQETQYF. Written as DNA, the CDR3 is TGTGCCAGCAGTGAGAGGGGGCGAGTCCAAGAGACCCAGTACTTC.

The rearrangement uses TRBV6-6 and TRBJ2-7; no reliable D call. V lost 6 bases and J 2 bases, leaving 14 bases between the germline ends. The CDR3 loop spans 14 amino acids. Germline assignment: CDR1 MNHNY and CDR2 SVGAGI (reference sequence). For the CDR3, the DNA is TGTGCCAGCAGGGCCGGACCACTAACCTACGAGCAGTACTTC. This codes for CASRAGPLTYEQYF.

The chain recombines TRBV12-5 with TRBJ2-1; 7 bases map to TRBD1. Germline V gene lookup returns CDR1 LGHNT and CDR2 FRNRAP. Trimming removed 0 bases from V and 3 bases from J; junction bases left unmatched: 8. The CDR3 spans 17 residues. This chain's CDR3 is CASGLVLARDSYNEQFF. CDR3 coding DNA: TGTGCTAGTGGTTTGGTATTGGCCAGGGACAGCTACAATGAGCAGTTCTTC.

V gene TRBV5-6 combines with J gene TRBJ2-7, with D perhaps matching TRBD2 (7 bases). In germline, CDR1 is SGHDT, CDR2 YYEEEE. Between the trimmed V and J ends, which lost 5 bases and 1 base, there was a span of 13 bases. This CDR3 is 14 amino acids long. The DNA for the CDR3 is TGTGCCAGCAGTCGGCGGGGGCAATCCTACGAGCAGTACTTC. It translates to CASSRRGQSYEQYF.

The V gene is TRBV4-2, the J gene TRBJ1-4, with D unresolved. Per germline, CDR1 LGHNA and CDR2 YNFKEQ. Trimming cost V 0 bases and J 3 bases, with 2 bases left between them. The CDR3 has 13 amino acids. The CDR3 region has the DNA TGTGCCAGCAGCCAAGATCCTAATGAAAAACTGTTTTTT. Its translation: CASSQDPNEKLFF.

The V call is TRBV28, the J call TRBJ2-3; 9 bases map to TRBD1. Per germline, CDR1 MDHEN and CDR2 SYDVKM. V was clipped by 7 bases and J by 4 bases; unmatched bases: 12. CDR3 length: 16 amino acids. The CDR3 DNA reads TGTGCCAGCAACACCGGGACAGGGAATCGGCCAGATACGCAGTATTTT. It specifies CASNTGTGNRPDTQYF. Based on the CDR3 plus reference TRBV28 and TRBJ2-3, the full variable domain is DVKVTQSSRYLVKRTGEKVFLECVQDMDHENMFWYRQDPGLGLRLIYFSYDVKMKEKGDIPEGYSVSREKKERFSLILESASTNQTSMYLCASNTGTGNRPDTQYFGPGTRLTVL.

The chain has TRBV2 and TRBJ2-3, with a weak D call TRBD2 (5 bases). CDR3 length: 16 amino acids. Germline lookup yields CDR1 SNHLY and CDR2 FYNNEI. With 8 bases removed from V and 0 bases from J, the gap between germline ends came to 18 bases. In DNA, the CDR3 is TGTGCCAGCCTTCCTGTAGCGCTCTCTAGCACAGATACGCAGTATTTT. This encodes CASLPVALSSTDTQYF. Using reference TRBV2 and TRBJ2-3 for the parts outside the CDR3, the full variable domain is EPEVTQTPSHQVTQMGQEVILRCVPISNHLYFYWYRQILGQKVEFLVSFYNNEISEKSEIFDDQFSVERPDGSNFTLKIRSTKLEDSAMYFCASLPVALSSTDTQYFGPGTRLTVL.

The chain recombines TRBV6-1 with TRBJ2-7; 7 bases agree with TRBD1. After removal of 3 bases from V and 2 bases from J, the junction contained 7 bases not matched to a gene. Germline loops: CDR1 MNHNS, CDR2 SASEGT. The CDR3 has 15 residues. The CDR3 sequence is CASSEDRTAAYEQYF. CDR3 nucleotide sequence: TGTGCCAGCAGTGAGGACAGGACAGCTGCCTACGAGCAGTACTTC.